This paragraph covers one TCR beta chain sequence. The target antigen is unknown. The sample originates from a study of glioma-infiltrating T cells after dendritic cell vaccination. Study in general: Patients received autologous tumor lysate-pulsed dendritic cell vaccination between about 2002 and 2013.

Regarding time point: after dendritic cell vaccination, including at tumor progression/relapse. Clones were sequenced by immunoSEQ multiplex PCR, and TCRdb holds only the in-frame ones, with some missing. Of 99,000 or so clones listed, around 80% are singletons. Study-level results: Patients with more pretreatment TILs had longer time to progression and survival.

This receptor was identified in a human donor with glioblastoma. The specimen comprised blood, sampled after dendritic cell vaccination.

In DNA form, the CDR3 reads TGTGCCAGCAGGCCAAACACAGGGAGAGAGGCTGAAGCTTTCTTT. It specifies CASRPNTGREAEAFF. The V call is TRBV2, the J call TRBJ1-1, with a weak D call TRBD1 (6 bases). Germline V lookup: CDR1 SNHLY, CDR2 FYNNEI. This CDR3 comprises 15 residues. V was trimmed by 6 bases and J by 6 bases, leaving 20 bases between them.